This T cell receptor beta chain was identified in a study of blood T cell repertoires in COVID-19. About the study: PBMCs, B-cell-depleted T cells, or T cells provided the cDNA or gDNA that made up the material.

For recovered donors of Cohort 3, there were two negative PCRs, clearance, or symptom resolution. Repertoires were generated with immunoSEQ multiplex PCR, while TCRdb's copy carries only in-frame clones and drops some. Of roughly 250,000 clones detected, 75% to 90% appear once; the ten largest clones hold over 2%. The receptor was isolated from a woman between 18 and 29 years old who had recovered from COVID-19. The specimen was PBMCs or T cells enriched from blood (not recorded which).

This chain's CDR3 is CASSLAIAGGDEQFF. The CDR3 DNA sequence: TGTGCCAGCAGCTTGGCCATAGCGGGGGGTGATGAGCAGTTCTTC. V is TRBV5-6 and J is TRBJ2-1, with TRBD2 identical over 10 bases. Germline V gives CDR1 SGHDT, CDR2 YYEEEE. With 0 bases clipped from V and 8 bases from J, the junction kept 5 bases outside the gene matches. This CDR3 comprises 15 residues.